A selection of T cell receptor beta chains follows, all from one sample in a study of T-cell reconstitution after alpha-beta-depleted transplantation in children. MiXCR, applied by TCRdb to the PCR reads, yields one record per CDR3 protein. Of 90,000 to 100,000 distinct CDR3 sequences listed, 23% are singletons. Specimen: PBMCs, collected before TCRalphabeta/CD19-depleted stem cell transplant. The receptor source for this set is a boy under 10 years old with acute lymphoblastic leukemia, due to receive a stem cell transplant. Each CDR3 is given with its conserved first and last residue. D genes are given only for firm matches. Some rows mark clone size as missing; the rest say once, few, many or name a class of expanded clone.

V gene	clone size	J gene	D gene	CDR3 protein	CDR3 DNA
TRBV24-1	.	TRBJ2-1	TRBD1	CATSDRQTGAAYNEQFF	TGTGCCACCAGTGACAGACAAACAGGGGCCGCCTACAATGAGCAGTTCTTC
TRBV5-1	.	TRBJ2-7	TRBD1	CASSFIGTAEPYEQYF	TGCGCCAGCAGCTTTATAGGGACAGCGGAACCGTACGAGCAGTACTTC
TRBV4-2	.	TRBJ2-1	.	CASSPIRSSYNEQFF	TGTGCCAGCAGTCCGATTAGGAGCTCCTACAATGAGCAGTTCTTC
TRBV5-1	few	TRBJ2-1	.	CASNSGGAIVSNEQFF	TGCGCCAGCAACAGCGGAGGGGCCATCGTAAGCAATGAGCAGTTCTTC
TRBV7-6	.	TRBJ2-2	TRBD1	CASSLLGQGVTGELFF	TGTGCCAGCAGCTTACTAGGGCAGGGGGTCACCGGGGAGCTGTTTTTT
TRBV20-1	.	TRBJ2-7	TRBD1	CSAGDRGAYEQYF	TGCAGTGCTGGGGACAGGGGGGCCTACGAGCAGTACTTC
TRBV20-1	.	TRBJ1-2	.	CSALRQNYGYTF	TGCAGTGCTTTAAGACAGAACTATGGCTACACCTTC
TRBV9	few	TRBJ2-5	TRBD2	CASSVSGSSQETQYF	TGTGCCAGCAGCGTCAGCGGGAGTTCTCAAGAGACCCAGTACTTC
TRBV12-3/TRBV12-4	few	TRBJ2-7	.	CASSGNPPGSAISYEQYF	TGTGCCAGCAGCGGCAACCCCCCGGGATCGGCGATCTCCTACGAGCAGTACTTC
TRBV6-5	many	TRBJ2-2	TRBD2	CASSNGATGGSGELFF	TGTGCCAGCAGTAACGGGGCAACGGGAGGATCCGGGGAGCTGTTTTTT
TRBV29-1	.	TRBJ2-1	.	CSVEDPKFF	TGCAGCGTTGAGGACCCAAAGTTCTTC
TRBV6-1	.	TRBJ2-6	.	CASSGDGSGANVLTF	TGTGCCAGCAGTGGGGACGGCTCTGGGGCCAACGTCCTGACTTTC
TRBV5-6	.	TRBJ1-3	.	CASSLVGEGNTIYF	TGTGCCAGCAGCTTGGTAGGGGAAGGAAACACCATATATTTT
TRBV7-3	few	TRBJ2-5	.	CASSLRATTGGETQYF	TGTGCCAGCAGCTTAAGGGCTACCACTGGGGGGGAGACCCAGTACTTC
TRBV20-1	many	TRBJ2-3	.	CSAEGPDSSDTQYF	TGCAGTGCTGAGGGCCCAGATTCTTCAGATACGCAGTATTTT
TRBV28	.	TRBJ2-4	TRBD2	CASSQAGQNIQYF	TGTGCCAGCAGTCAAGCGGGACAAAACATTCAGTACTTC
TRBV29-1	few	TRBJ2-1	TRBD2	CSSTGTSGDIEQFF	TGCAGCTCTACCGGGACTAGCGGGGATATTGAGCAGTTCTTC
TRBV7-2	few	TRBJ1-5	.	CASSLVGEVNQPQHF	TGTGCCAGCAGCTTAGTAGGGGAGGTCAATCAGCCCCAGCATTTT
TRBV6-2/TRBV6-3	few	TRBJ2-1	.	CASSYSTSYNEQFF	TGTGCCAGCAGTTACTCGACTAGCTACAATGAGCAGTTCTTC
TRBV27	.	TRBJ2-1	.	CASTLVVGSVINEQFF	TGTGCCAGCACCCTCGTAGTCGGGAGTGTTATCAATGAGCAGTTCTTC
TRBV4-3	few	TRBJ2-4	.	CASSQGLRQGAKNIQYF	TGCGCCAGCAGCCAAGGACTCCGGCAGGGAGCCAAAAACATTCAGTACTTC
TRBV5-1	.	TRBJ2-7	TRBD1	CASSRGTGESEQYF	TGCGCCAGCAGCCGGGGGACAGGGGAAAGCGAGCAGTACTTC
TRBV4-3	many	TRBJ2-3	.	CASSQDRAPTDTQYF	TGCGCCAGCAGCCAAGACAGAGCGCCAACAGATACGCAGTATTTT
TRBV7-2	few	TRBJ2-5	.	CASSPGQSRETQYF	TGTGCCAGCAGCCCGGGACAATCGCGCGAGACCCAGTACTTC
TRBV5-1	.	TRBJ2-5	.	CASSLTPGLSAETQYF	TGCGCCAGCAGCTTGACCCCGGGCCTATCGGCGGAGACCCAGTACTTC
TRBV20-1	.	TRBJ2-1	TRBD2	CSGPRLAEETFNNEQLF	TGCAGTGGACCGCGACTAGCGGAGGAAACTTTTAACAATGAGCAGTTATTC